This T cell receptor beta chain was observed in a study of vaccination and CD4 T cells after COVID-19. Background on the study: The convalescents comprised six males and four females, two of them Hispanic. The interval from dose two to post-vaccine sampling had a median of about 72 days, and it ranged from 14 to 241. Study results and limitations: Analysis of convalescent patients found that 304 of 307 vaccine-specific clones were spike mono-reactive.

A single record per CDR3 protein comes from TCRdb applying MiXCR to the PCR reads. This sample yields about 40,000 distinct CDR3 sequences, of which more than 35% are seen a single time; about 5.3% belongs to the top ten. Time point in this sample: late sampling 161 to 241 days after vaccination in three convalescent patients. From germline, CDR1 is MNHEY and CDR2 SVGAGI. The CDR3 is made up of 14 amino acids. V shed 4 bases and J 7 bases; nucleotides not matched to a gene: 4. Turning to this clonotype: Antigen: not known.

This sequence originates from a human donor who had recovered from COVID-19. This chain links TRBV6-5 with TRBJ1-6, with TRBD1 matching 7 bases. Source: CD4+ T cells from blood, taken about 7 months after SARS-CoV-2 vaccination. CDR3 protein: CASSSRQGNSPLHF. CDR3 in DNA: TGTGCCAGCAGTTCCCGACAGGGAAATTCACCCCTCCACTTT.